The sequence of this TCR beta chain was determined in a study of blood T cells in healthy people across ages. The V end lost 1 base, the J end lost 0 bases, and 13 bases lay between the germline ends. The germline V gene encodes CDR1 SGHDN and CDR2 FVKESK. The CDR3 totals 16 residues. PCR was performed a second time for about 7 to 12 cycles using a sample-barcoded 5' primer and a J-beta primer mix. TCRdb reanalysed the 5' RACE reads using MiXCR and keeps one entry per CDR3 protein. The sample has about 760,000 distinct CDR3 sequences, roughly 56% seen once. A word on this clonotype: Its antigen is not identified.

Notes on the study in general: Total diversity from one million sequenced T cells was likely underestimated.

V is TRBV14 and J is TRBJ2-7, with D perhaps TRBD2 (6 bases). The receptor comes from a man aged 35-49 years in good health. The sample comprised blood. Written as DNA, the CDR3 is TGTGCCAGCAGCCAAGTCGGCGGGGAAAGCTCCTACGAGCAGTACTTC. This gives the protein CASSQVGGESSYEQYF.